This record looks at one TCR beta chain sequence and its context. The record originates from a study of cytomegalovirus exposure and HLA in healthy donors. Vbeta (60) and Jbeta (13) primers were used in the PCR. TCRdb's table, derived via immunoSEQ multiplex PCR, lists solely in-frame clones and lacks some. The sample has about 170,000 clones; around 80% are singletons. CDR3 length: 18 residues. Germline loops: CDR1 SNHLY, CDR2 FYNNEI. Trimming removed 6 bases from V and 3 bases from J, with 24 bases in between. This sequence joins TRBV2 and TRBJ1-5, with D possibly TRBD1 on 5 matching bases. This TCR came from a woman between 18 and 29 years old in good health and CMV-seronegative. The sequenced sample was PBMCs. In nucleotides, the CDR3 is TGTGCCAGCAGCCTAAGAGGAGGGAGAGGGGTCAACAATCAGCCCCAGCATTTT. This gives the protein CASSLRGGRGVNNQPQHF.